In its sample, the clone carrying this TCR beta chain was seen many times. The CDR3 is made up of 15 amino acids. The V end lost 5 bases, the J end lost 4 bases, and 17 bases lay between the germline ends. The sample comes from a study of early T cells in non-severe SARS-CoV-2 infection. Unique molecular identifiers tagged individual cDNA molecules. One entry per CDR3 protein results from TCRdb running MiXCR on the 5' RACE reads. The sample comprises 34,000 or so distinct CDR3 sequences, over 8.5% of which are singletons, and roughly 13% rests with the top ten. The source is an adult who was a healthcare worker with PCR-confirmed SARS-CoV-2 infection or an uninfected control (not recorded which). The V and J genes are TRBV12-3 or TRBV12-4 and TRBJ1-2, with a weak D call TRBD1 (5 bases). Sequenced sample: whole blood. The chain's CDR3 is CASSLRTPTGYGYTF. CDR3 nucleotides: TGTGCCAGCAGTCTTCGGACACCGACGGGCTATGGCTACACCTTC.